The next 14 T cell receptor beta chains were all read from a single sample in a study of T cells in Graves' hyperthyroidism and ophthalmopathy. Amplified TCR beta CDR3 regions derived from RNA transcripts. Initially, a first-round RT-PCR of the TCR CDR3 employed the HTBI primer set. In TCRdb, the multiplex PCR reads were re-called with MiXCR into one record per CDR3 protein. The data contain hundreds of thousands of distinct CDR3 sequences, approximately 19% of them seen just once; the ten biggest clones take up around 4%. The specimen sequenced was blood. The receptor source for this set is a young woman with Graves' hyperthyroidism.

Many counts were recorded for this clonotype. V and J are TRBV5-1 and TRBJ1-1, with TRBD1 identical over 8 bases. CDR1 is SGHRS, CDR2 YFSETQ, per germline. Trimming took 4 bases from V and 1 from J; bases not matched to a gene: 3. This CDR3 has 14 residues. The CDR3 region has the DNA TGCGCCAGCAGCATTGACAGGGGGAACACTGAAGCTTTCTTT. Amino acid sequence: CASSIDRGNTEAFF.

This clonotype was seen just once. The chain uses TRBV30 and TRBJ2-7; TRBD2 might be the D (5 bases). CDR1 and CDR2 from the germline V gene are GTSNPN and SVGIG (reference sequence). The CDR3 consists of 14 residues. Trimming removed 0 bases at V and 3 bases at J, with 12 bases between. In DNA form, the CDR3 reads TGTGCCTGGAGTGTACCGGGGATCAACTACGAGCAGTACTTC. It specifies CAWSVPGINYEQYF.

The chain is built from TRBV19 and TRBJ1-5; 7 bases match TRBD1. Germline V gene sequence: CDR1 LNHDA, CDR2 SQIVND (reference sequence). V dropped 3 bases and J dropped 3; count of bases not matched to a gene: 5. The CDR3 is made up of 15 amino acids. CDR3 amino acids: CASSMGQGDNQPQHF. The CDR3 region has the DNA TGTGCCAGTAGTATGGGGCAGGGGGACAATCAGCCCCAGCATTTT.

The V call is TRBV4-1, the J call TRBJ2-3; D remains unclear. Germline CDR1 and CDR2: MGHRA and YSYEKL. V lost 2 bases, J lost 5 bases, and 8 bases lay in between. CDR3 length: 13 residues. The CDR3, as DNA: TGCGCCAGCAGCCAAATTGAGGTAGATACGCAGTATTTT. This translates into CASSQIEVDTQYF.

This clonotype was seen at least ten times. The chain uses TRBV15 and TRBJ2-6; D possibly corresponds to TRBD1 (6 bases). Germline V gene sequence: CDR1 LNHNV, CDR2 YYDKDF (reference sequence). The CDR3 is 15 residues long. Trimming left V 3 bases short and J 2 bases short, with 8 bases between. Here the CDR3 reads CATSSGTTGANVLTF. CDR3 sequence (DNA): TGTGCCACCAGCAGCGGGACAACTGGGGCCAACGTCCTGACTTTC.

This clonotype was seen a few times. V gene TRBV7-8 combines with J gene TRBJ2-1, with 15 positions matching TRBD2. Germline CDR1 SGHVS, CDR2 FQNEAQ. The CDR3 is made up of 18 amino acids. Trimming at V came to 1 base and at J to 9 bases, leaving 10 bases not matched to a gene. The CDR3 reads CASSLVPGLAGGYPEQFF. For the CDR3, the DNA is TGTGCCAGCAGCTTAGTCCCGGGACTAGCGGGGGGATACCCTGAGCAGTTCTTC. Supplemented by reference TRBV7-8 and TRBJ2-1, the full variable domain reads GAGVSQSPRYKVAKRGQDVALRCDPISGHVSLFWYQQALGQGPEFLTYFQNEAQLDKSGLPSDRFFAERPEGSVSTLKIQRTQQEDSAVYLCASSLVPGLAGGYPEQFFGPGTRLTVL.

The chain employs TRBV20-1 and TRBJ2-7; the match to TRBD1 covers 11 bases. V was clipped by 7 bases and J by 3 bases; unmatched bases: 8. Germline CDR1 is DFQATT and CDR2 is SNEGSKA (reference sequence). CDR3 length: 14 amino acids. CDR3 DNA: TGCAGTGACCCCCGGGGACAGGGGGGCTACGAGCAGTACTTC. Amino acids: CSDPRGQGGYEQYF.

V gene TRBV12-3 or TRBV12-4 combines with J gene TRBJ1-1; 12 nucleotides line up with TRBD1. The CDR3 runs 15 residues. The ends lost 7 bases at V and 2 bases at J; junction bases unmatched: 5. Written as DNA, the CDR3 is TGTGCCAGCATTCCCGGGACAGGGGGCAACACTGAAGCTTTCTTT. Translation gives CASIPGTGGNTEAFF.

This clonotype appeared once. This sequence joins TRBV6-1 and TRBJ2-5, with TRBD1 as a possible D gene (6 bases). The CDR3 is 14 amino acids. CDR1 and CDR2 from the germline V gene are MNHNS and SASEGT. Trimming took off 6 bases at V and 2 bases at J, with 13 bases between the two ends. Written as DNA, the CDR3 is TGTGCCAGCAGATCCGGGACACCGCAAGAGACCCAGTACTTC. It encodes CASRSGTPQETQYF.

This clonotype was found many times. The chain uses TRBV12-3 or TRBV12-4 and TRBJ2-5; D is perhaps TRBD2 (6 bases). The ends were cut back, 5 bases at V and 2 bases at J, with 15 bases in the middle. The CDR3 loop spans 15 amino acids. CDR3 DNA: TGTGCCAGCAGTAGTAGGCGGGGAGCGCAAGAGACCCAGTACTTC. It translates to CASSSRRGAQETQYF.

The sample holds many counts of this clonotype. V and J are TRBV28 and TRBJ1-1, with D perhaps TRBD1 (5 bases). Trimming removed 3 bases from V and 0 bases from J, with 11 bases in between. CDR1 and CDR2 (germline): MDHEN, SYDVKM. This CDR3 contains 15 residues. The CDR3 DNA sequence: TGTGCCAGCAGTTTCGGGGGGAGCATGAACACTGAAGCTTTCTTT. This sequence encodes CASSFGGSMNTEAFF.

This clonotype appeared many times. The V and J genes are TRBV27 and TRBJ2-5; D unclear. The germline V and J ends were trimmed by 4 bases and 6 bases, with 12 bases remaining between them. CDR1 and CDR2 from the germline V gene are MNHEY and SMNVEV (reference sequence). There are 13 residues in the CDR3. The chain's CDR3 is CASSSSISQTQYF. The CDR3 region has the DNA TGTGCCAGCAGTTCCTCGATTAGTCAGACCCAGTACTTC.

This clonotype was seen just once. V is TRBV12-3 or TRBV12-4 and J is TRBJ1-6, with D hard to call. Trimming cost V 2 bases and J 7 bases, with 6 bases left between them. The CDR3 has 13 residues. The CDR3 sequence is CASSLLENSPLHF. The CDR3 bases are TGTGCCAGCAGTTTATTGGAGAATTCACCCCTCCACTTT.

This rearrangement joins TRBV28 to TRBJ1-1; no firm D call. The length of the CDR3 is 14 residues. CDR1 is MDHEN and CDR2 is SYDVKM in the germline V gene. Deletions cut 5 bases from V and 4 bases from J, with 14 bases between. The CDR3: CASSTLAEITEAFF. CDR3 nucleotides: TGTGCCAGCAGTACCCTGGCAGAGATCACTGAAGCTTTCTTT.